A selection of T cell receptor beta chains follows, all from one sample in a study of shared clonotypes between healthy human individuals. Some clones are missing from TCRdb's copy, which holds only in-frame ones; the method was immunoSEQ multiplex PCR. Here the sample spans hundreds of thousands of clones, around 97% being singletons. Sequencing input: naive CD4+ T cells sorted from blood. These receptors all stem from a woman in her 30s in good health. The CDR3 runs from the conserved cysteine through the conserved F or W. The D gene is left open where the match is weak. The size field is filled for only some rows; it gives once, few, many or a size class.

d_call	j_call	v_call	clone_size	cdr3_aa	cdr3_nt
TRBD2	TRBJ2-1	TRBV9	-	CASSVAGGPRGNEQFF	TGTGCCAGCAGCGTAGCGGGAGGGCCTCGGGGGAATGAGCAGTTCTTC
TRBD2	TRBJ2-1	TRBV28	-	CASISWGLAGEGQFF	TGTGCCAGCATCTCGTGGGGACTAGCGGGAGAGGGGCAGTTCTTC
-	TRBJ2-5	TRBV6-1	-	CASSEAEETQYF	TGTGCCAGCAGTGAAGCAGAAGAGACCCAGTACTTC
-	TRBJ1-6	TRBV28	-	CASRQSNSPLHF	TGTGCCAGCAGACAGAGTAATTCACCCCTCCACTTT
-	TRBJ2-1	TRBV18	-	CASSPPFTMVRGPSSYNEQFF	TGTGCCAGCTCACCACCTTTCACCATGGTCCGGGGGCCGAGCTCCTACAATGAGCAGTTCTTC
-	TRBJ2-7	TRBV15	-	CATSRWVSSYEQYF	TGTGCCACCAGCAGGTGGGTTAGCTCCTACGAGCAGTACTTC
TRBD1	TRBJ2-7	TRBV27	-	CASSLRGQGSVEQYF	TGTGCCAGCAGTTTAAGGGGACAGGGTTCGGTCGAGCAGTACTTC
TRBD1	TRBJ2-7	TRBV18	-	CASSMGQGAFTSYEQYF	TGTGCCAGCTCAATGGGACAGGGGGCCTTTACTTCCTACGAGCAGTACTTC
-	TRBJ1-2	TRBV6-5	-	CASSPGTNYGYTF	TGTGCCAGCAGTCCAGGGACTAACTATGGCTACACCTTC
TRBD2	TRBJ2-3	TRBV4-2	-	CASSQETSGRAGNADTQYF	TGTGCCAGCAGCCAGGAGACTAGCGGGAGGGCCGGAAACGCAGATACGCAGTATTTT
TRBD1	TRBJ2-3	TRBV7-3	-	CASSYRGQGSDTQYF	TGTGCCAGCAGCTACCGAGGACAGGGGTCAGATACGCAGTATTTT
TRBD2	TRBJ2-1	TRBV28	once	CASSFMLAGPGEQFF	TGTGCCAGCAGTTTTATGCTAGCGGGACCGGGTGAGCAGTTCTTC
-	TRBJ2-4	TRBV4-1	-	CASSQDIRKPKNIQYF	TGCGCCAGCAGCCAAGATATCAGAAAACCCAAAAACATTCAGTACTTC
TRBD1	TRBJ1-1	TRBV6-5	-	CASTKAPWTGGAFF	TGTGCCAGCACCAAAGCCCCGTGGACAGGTGGGGCTTTCTTT
-	TRBJ2-1	TRBV6-6	-	CASTLSGEYNEQFF	TGTGCCAGCACCCTTAGCGGAGAGTACAATGAGCAGTTCTTC
-	TRBJ1-4	TRBV2	-	CASSEEGRSEKLFF	TGTGCCAGCAGTGAGGAGGGGCGTAGTGAAAAACTGTTTTTT
-	TRBJ2-1	TRBV27	-	CASSSLPTGQYNEQFF	TGTGCCAGCAGTTCACTTCCGACAGGCCAGTACAATGAGCAGTTCTTC
TRBD1	TRBJ1-2	TRBV6-1	-	CASSEAGRQGRNGYTF	TGTGCCAGCAGTGAAGCGGGCAGACAGGGAAGGAATGGCTACACCTTC
-	TRBJ1-2	TRBV9	-	CASSRTLGFLGYTF	TGTGCCAGCAGCCGGACTCTGGGGTTTCTTGGCTACACCTTC
-	TRBJ1-1	TRBV7-9	-	CASSLVGRAPEAFF	TGTGCCAGCAGCTTAGTGGGCAGGGCCCCTGAAGCTTTCTTT
-	TRBJ1-3	TRBV11-2	-	CASGGNTIYF	TGTGCCAGCGGAGGAAACACCATATATTTT
-	TRBJ2-7	TRBV11-2	few	CASSSARSGEQYF	TGTGCCAGCAGCTCAGCACGCTCGGGAGAGCAGTACTTC
-	TRBJ2-5	TRBV5-1	few	CASSSGLKETQYF	TGCGCCAGCAGCTCAGGGCTCAAAGAGACCCAGTACTTC
-	TRBJ1-5	TRBV19	-	CASSIDGNQPQHF	TGTGCCAGTAGTATAGATGGAAATCAGCCCCAGCATTTT
TRBD1	TRBJ2-5	TRBV25-1	-	CATQMTGKMETQYF	TGTGCCACCCAGATGACAGGGAAAATGGAGACCCAGTACTTC
-	TRBJ2-7	TRBV25-1	-	CASRDLWGYEQYF	TGTGCCAGCAGGGACCTATGGGGATACGAGCAGTACTTC
-	TRBJ2-3	TRBV10-1	-	CASSESLDLGGDTQYF	TGCGCCAGCAGTGAGTCGTTGGACTTGGGGGGCGATACGCAGTATTTT
TRBD1	TRBJ2-1	TRBV28	once	CASSPTLTTHRGSRDEQFF	TGTGCCAGCAGTCCGACCCTCACAACCCACAGGGGGTCTAGAGATGAGCAGTTCTTC
TRBD1	TRBJ1-1	TRBV30	-	CAWGTGDEAFF	TGTGCCTGGGGAACAGGGGACGAAGCTTTCTTT
-	TRBJ2-1	TRBV10-3	-	CAISERGGHDDEQFF	TGTGCCATCAGTGAACGTGGTGGGCACGACGATGAGCAGTTCTTC
TRBD2	TRBJ2-5	TRBV6-1	-	CASRAGGNQETQYF	TGTGCCAGCAGAGCGGGGGGGAACCAAGAGACCCAGTACTTC
TRBD1	TRBJ2-5	TRBV19	-	CASSGDSQETQYF	TGTGCCAGTAGCGGGGACAGTCAAGAGACCCAGTACTTC
TRBD1	TRBJ1-2	TRBV27	-	CASSSPRTGGNYGYTF	TGTGCCAGCAGTTCCCCACGGACAGGGGGGAACTATGGCTACACCTTC